The text below deals with one T cell receptor (beta chain). In its sample, this clonotype was seen many times. This receptor's antigen is unknown. Base qualities were left out, and no much larger clone turns up one base away. Library creation used PCR. The data were produced on a NextSeq 500. Preparation of bulk TCR libraries followed a previously described approach, with the TCR primers listed in Table S5. Purification of total RNA was performed with the Qiagen AllPrep DNA/RNA kit. Before any analysis, reads coming from multiple sequencing runs of the same library were combined into one pool. Regarding the original processing steps: Only reads with exact TCR constant sequence were kept, trimmed to 150 nt, and grouped by their 12-nt molecular barcodes. Reads within each barcode group were sub-clustered using a 15% Levenshtein threshold, and quality-weighted consensus sequences were constructed for each RNA molecule. Non-functional sequences were excluded, and lower-count sequences lying one edit away from another sequence were also excluded. Based on a fit of two negative binomial distributions, barcode sub-clusters having less than 20% of the maximum read count were discarded. In TCRdb, the public reads were trimmed at Q25 with fastp and aligned with MiXCR, with productive beta chains retained. Rows merge per CDR3 protein into single entries with the most common DNA and genes. The V and J calls reflect TCRdb's pipeline rather than the authors' work. The sample table shows about half a million distinct CDR3 sequences, and roughly 25% are seen once. Roughly 0.77% of the sample goes to the ten largest clones.

The data are from a study of molecular identifiers for immune sequencing clone quantification (dated by TCRdb to between 2018 and 2020). The study in broad terms: For a replicate experiment, RNA from roughly 20,000 or 100,000 naive CD8 T cells was divided into five aliquots, and four of the five aliquots were sequenced. The study was a methods study using CD8 T cells to benchmark molecular-identifier clustering-based TCR repertoire sequencing (MIDCIRS) and TCR RNA copy counting. What the research found in general, with its limitations: Even against a background of 750,000 to 1,000,000 naive CD8 T cells, spiked-in Jurkat TCR RNA amounting to a single cell's worth was reported to be detectable. The naive libraries included spiked-in Jurkat TCR RNA (fewer than eleven copies' worth), and this RNA is not part of the donor repertoire. Highly expanded clone sizes could be underestimated if identical TCR molecules share a barcode. When barcode sub-clustering was not used, chimeric consensus sequences inflated TCR diversity, with chimeras reaching as high as 47%. In CMV-specific effector cells, clones with more than 20 RNA copies accounted for over 97% of molecules, whereas in naive cells such clones accounted for under 1%. Modeling estimated about 2.8 recovered TCR RNA copies per cell, compared with about 10 by digital PCR, which implies around 30% capture efficiency.

Libraries of naive CD8 T cells were built from around 20,000 to 990,000 sorted cells, with 10%, 30% or 50% of the purified RNA used. On a BD FACSAria II, naive CD8 T cells were FACS-sorted as CD8+CD4-CCR7+CD45RA+ and collected into RLT Plus buffer. Nine to eleven TCR copies' worth of Jurkat RNA were spiked into about 19,000-1,000,000 naive CD8 T cell samples to test detection sensitivity. Enrichment of CD8 T cells was done with RosetteSep CD8+ T Cell Enrichment Cocktail plus Ficoll-Paque, and ACK red cell lysis came afterward. Material for sequencing was naive CD8+ T cells from blood, with Jurkat cell RNA spiked in. The cell subset or site label for this specimen denotes: FACS-sorted CD8+CD4-CCR7+CD45RA+ naive T cells. The source of this sequence is a human donor in good health. Some libraries in this study had Jurkat cell RNA spiked in.

The base sequence is TGTGCCAGCAGCTTAGTTATAGCTACAGACTTCACCGGGGAGCTGTTTTTT. Its coded protein is CASSLVIATDFTGELFF. This chain is built from TRBV7-2 and TRBJ2-2; the D gene is unclear. From cysteine to phenylalanine, the CDR3 is 17 amino acids long. Only the CDR3 part of the read is kept: 51 bases, read in frame from the first base. V loses 1 base of germline sequence and J loses 4 bases, and the interval between the two ends is 16 bases. From a lookup of the germline V gene, CDR1 and CDR2 are SGHTA and FQGNSA.